Below are 21 T cell receptor beta chains sequenced from a single sample in a study of CD8 T cells in Susac syndrome. An amount of RNA that ranged from roughly 0.5 to 1 ug was reverse transcribed with random hexamers. TCRdb re-analysed the immunoSEQ multiplex PCR reads in MiXCR, keeping a single row per CDR3 protein. The profile shows 200,000 or so distinct CDR3 sequences, nearly 95% of them singletons. The sequencing input was CD4+ T cells from PBMCs. These receptors were taken from a human donor with multiple sclerosis.

J is TRBJ2-2 and V is TRBV3-1; D may be TRBD2 (6 bases). V lost 4 bases and J lost 6, with 15 bases in between. This CDR3 region has 15 residues. From germline, CDR1 is LGHDT and CDR2 YNNKEL (reference sequence). The CDR3, as DNA: TGTGCCAGCAGCCTCGACTTCCGCGGGGCCGGGGAGCTGTTTTTT. Translating it yields CASSLDFRGAGELFF.

The CDR3 reads CSVGPGVTEAFF. DNA of the CDR3: TGCAGCGTTGGTCCAGGGGTCACTGAAGCTTTCTTT. The chain carries TRBV29-1 and TRBJ1-1; the D gene is possibly TRBD1 (6 bases). The CDR3 has 12 amino acids. Germline lookup yields CDR1 SQVTM and CDR2 ANQGSEA. Between the trimmed V and J ends, which lost 4 bases and 4 bases, there was a span of 10 bases.

The V gene is TRBV7-6, the J gene TRBJ2-7; D is possibly TRBD1 or TRBD2 (6 bases each). Germline V gene sequence: CDR1 SGHVS, CDR2 FNYEAQ. Trimming left V 1 base short and J 2 bases short, with 15 bases between. This CDR3 spans 16 amino acids. The DNA for the CDR3 is TGTGCCAGCAGCTTAGAGGGGGTAGCGGTGACCTACGAGCAGTACTTC. This gives the protein CASSLEGVAVTYEQYF.

V and J are TRBV4-1 and TRBJ1-2; D is perhaps TRBD1 (5 bases). The CDR3 consists of 16 residues. Germline V gene sequence: CDR1 MGHRA, CDR2 YSYEKL. V was shortened by 0 bases and J by 2 bases, with 13 bases between the two germline ends. The CDR3 loop is CASSQDRGGSNYGYTF. The CDR3, as DNA: TGCGCCAGCAGCCAAGATCGGGGCGGATCCAACTATGGCTACACCTTC.

This clonotype was picked up one time. Mismatch with germline at one junction end may stem from a read error. V and J are TRBV5-1 and TRBJ1-2, with 8 bases identical to TRBD1. The CDR3 has 15 amino acids. In germline, CDR1 is SGHRS, CDR2 YFSETQ. CDR3 residues: CASSVRQGSFDGCTF. In nucleotides, the CDR3 is TGCGCCAGCAGCGTCCGACAGGGGTCCTTTGATGGCTGCACCTTC.

The chain uses TRBV7-3 and TRBJ2-7, with TRBD2 matching 8 bases. V was pared by 2 bases and J by 3 bases, with 6 bases of the junction left unmatched. The CDR3 contains 15 residues. The germline V gene has CDR1 SGHTA and CDR2 FQGTGA. The CDR3 here is CASSLGLAGVYEQYF. The CDR3 DNA is TGTGCCAGCAGCTTAGGGCTAGCGGGTGTCTACGAGCAGTACTTC.

The table lists this clonotype with a count of one. The chain joins TRBV9 to TRBJ1-6; no firm D call. Per germline, CDR1 SGDLS and CDR2 YYNGEE. The ends were cut back, 0 bases at V and 7 bases at J, with 5 bases in the middle. This CDR3 has 13 residues. Written as DNA, the CDR3 is TGTGCCAGCAGCGTAGGGCAGAATTCACCCCTCCACTTT. It is translated as CASSVGQNSPLHF.

J is TRBJ2-7 and V is TRBV18, with D unresolved. Per germline, CDR1 KGHSH and CDR2 LQKENI. Trimming took off 2 bases at V and 3 bases at J, with 5 bases between the two ends. This CDR3 is built from 12 residues. In nucleotides, the CDR3 is TGTGCCAGCTCACCAGGATTCTACGAGCAGTACTTC. Translation: CASSPGFYEQYF.

The chain combines TRBV5-1 with TRBJ2-3; 7 nucleotides agree with TRBD1. Germline values: CDR1 SGHRS, CDR2 YFSETQ. The CDR3 has 20 amino acids. The ends lost 4 bases at V and 1 base at J; junction bases unmatched: 21. In nucleotides, the CDR3 is TGCGCCAGCAGCACCGACAGGGATGGCGGTCTAATACTGGGCACAGATACGCAGTATTTT. Translating gives CASSTDRDGGLILGTDTQYF.

The chain recombines TRBV23-1 with TRBJ1-5, with TRBD1 matching 8 bases. TRBV23-1 belongs to the ORF category, with a function that is uncertain. This CDR3 contains 18 residues. V dropped 6 bases and J dropped 2; count of bases not matched to a gene: 15. The CDR3 sequence: CASRHGAGGSCRNQPQHF. The CDR3 DNA follows: TGCGCCAGCAGGCATGGGGCAGGGGGCTCCTGCCGCAATCAGCCCCAGCATTTT.

This chain connects TRBV30 to TRBJ1-2; 9 positions match TRBD1. V lost 2 bases, J lost 3 bases, and 1 base stayed unmatched. CDR3 size: 13 residues. The germline V gene encodes CDR1 GTSNPN and CDR2 SVGIG (reference sequence). CDR3 in amino acids: CAWSTGGYYGYTF. CDR3 nucleotides: TGTGCCTGGAGTACAGGGGGCTACTATGGCTACACCTTC. Supplemented by reference TRBV30 and TRBJ1-2, the full variable domain reads SQTIHQWPATLVQPVGSPLSLECTVEGTSNPNLYWYRQAAGRGLQLLFYSVGIGQISSEVPQNLSASRPQDRQFILSSKKLLLSDSGFYLCAWSTGGYYGYTFGSGTRLTVV.

This chain connects TRBV7-9 to TRBJ2-7, with 11 bases identical to TRBD1. The ends lost 5 bases at V and 3 bases at J; junction bases unmatched: 15. In germline, CDR1 is SEHNR, CDR2 FQNEAQ (reference sequence). The CDR3 totals 18 residues. CDR3 nucleotides: TGTGCCAGCAGCCCGGGTCTTAGGACAGGGGGCATTCACTACGAGCAGTACTTC. This gives the protein CASSPGLRTGGIHYEQYF.

The chain links TRBV2 to TRBJ2-1; 14 positions agree with TRBD2. V gave up 7 bases and J gave up 10 bases; unmatched junction bases: 3. Germline values: CDR1 SNHLY, CDR2 FYNNEI. The CDR3 is 13 amino acids. For the CDR3, the DNA is TGTGCCAGCATGACTAGCGGGAGGGGGGAGCAGTTCTTC. As protein: CASMTSGRGEQFF.

The CDR3 here is CASSPPGGEGPHEQYF. CDR3 coding DNA: TGTGCCAGCTCACCACCGGGGGGGGAGGGCCCCCACGAGCAGTACTTC. V and J are TRBV18 and TRBJ2-7; TRBD2 matches at 7 bases. The CDR3 is 16 residues long. Germline V gene data show CDR1 as KGHSH and CDR2 as LQKENI. With 0 bases clipped from V and 5 bases from J, the junction kept 10 bases outside the gene matches.

The J gene is TRBJ1-1, the V gene TRBV14; D gene ambiguous. Germline assignment: CDR1 SGHDN and CDR2 FVKESK. Trimming took 4 bases from V and 4 from J, leaving 10 bases between them. This CDR3 region has 13 residues. In DNA form, the CDR3 reads TGTGCCAGCAGCCCATTTCTTATCACTGAAGCTTTCTTT. The encoded protein is CASSPFLITEAFF.

V usage is TRBV3-1 and J usage is TRBJ2-7; a weak D match, TRBD1 (6 bases). The ends were cut back, 2 bases at V and 3 bases at J, with 14 bases in the middle. The CDR3 spans 15 residues. The germline gives CDR1 LGHDT, CDR2 YNNKEL (reference sequence). The CDR3 is CASSQRYRADYEQYF. The CDR3 DNA is TGTGCCAGCAGCCAACGATACAGGGCTGACTACGAGCAGTACTTC.

This chain links TRBV15 with TRBJ2-3; D gene uncertain. The CDR3 loop spans 15 amino acids. V lost 0 bases and J lost 0, with 7 bases in between. Per germline, CDR1 LNHNV and CDR2 YYDKDF (reference sequence). The chain's CDR3 is CATSRDPSSTDTQYF. The CDR3 nucleotides read TGTGCCACCAGCAGAGATCCATCCAGCACAGATACGCAGTATTTT.

The chain is built from TRBV27 and TRBJ2-6; D ambiguous. Germline V CDR1 and CDR2: MNHEY, SMNVEV (reference sequence). The CDR3 is 13 residues long. V was shortened by 3 bases and J by 4 bases, with 4 bases between the two germline ends. CDR3 amino acids: CASSFFGANVLTF. The CDR3 nucleotides read TGTGCCAGCAGTTTCTTCGGGGCCAACGTCCTGACTTTC.

The chain links TRBV30 to TRBJ1-1; TRBD1 agrees at 7 bases. The V and J ends lost 5 bases and 11 bases, in that order; junction bases with no gene match: 14. Per the germline V gene, CDR1 is GTSNPN and CDR2 is SVGIG (reference sequence). This CDR3 is built from 13 residues. CDR3 coding DNA: TGTGCCTGGTTCCACCCCAGGGGGAAGAAGGCTTTCTTT. Its protein is CAWFHPRGKKAFF.

This rearrangement joins TRBV3-1 to TRBJ2-7; no definite D call. Trimming stripped 1 base from V and 5 bases from J, with 3 bases between. Germline V gene sequence: CDR1 LGHDT, CDR2 YNNKEL (reference sequence). The CDR3 sequence is 11 residues long. The CDR3, as DNA: TGTGCCAGCAGCCAAGCCCACGAGCAGTACTTC. Translating it yields CASSQAHEQYF.

CDR3 bases: TGTGCCAGCTCACCCTCGGGACAGGGGGCTTACGAGCAGTACTTC. This sequence encodes CASSPSGQGAYEQYF. V is TRBV18 and J is TRBJ2-7; 12 nucleotides align to TRBD1. The J segment lost 4 bases and the V segment lost 3 bases, leaving 4 bases of the junction unmatched. The CDR3 is 15 amino acids. From germline, CDR1 is KGHSH and CDR2 LQKENI.